Listed below are T cell receptor beta chains from one sample, sequenced in a study of quantifying T cell responses using KT2 cells. One entry per CDR3 protein results from TCRdb running MiXCR on the UMI-ligation and nested PCR reads. The sample records approximately 60,000 distinct CDR3 sequences, roughly 12% being singletons. What was sequenced was PBMCs spiked with cells of the T cell clone KT2. The receptors here all came from a human donor. Each CDR3 is given with its conserved first and last residue. The D gene is left open where the match is weak. Expanded clones get a size class; other rows say once, few or many, or leave the size out.

TRBJ1-2 | TRBV2 | many | TRBD1 | TGTGCCAGCAGCATACAGGGGGCATACTATGGCTACACCTTC | CASSIQGAYYGYTF
TRBJ2-1 | TRBV12-3/TRBV12-4 | - | - | TGTGCCAGCAGTTGGCCTCCATACTTC | CASSWPPYF
TRBJ2-3 | TRBV5-1 | - | - | TGCGCCAGCAGCTTGGGGACTACCACAGATACGCAGTATTTT | CASSLGTTTDTQYF
TRBJ1-3 | TRBV12-3/TRBV12-4 | many | - | TGTGCCAGCAGTTTGACCTGGGAGGAGTCTGGAAACACCATATATTTT | CASSLTWEESGNTIYF
TRBJ2-7 | TRBV6-1 | many | TRBD1 | TGTGCCAGCAGTGAAGGGACAGGGGCGAGCTACGAGCAGTACTTC | CASSEGTGASYEQYF
TRBJ1-1 | TRBV18 | few | - | TGTGCCAGCTCACCACCTACCAGAGATACTGAAGCTTTCTTT | CASSPPTRDTEAFF
TRBJ1-1 | TRBV27 | - | - | TGTGCCAGCAGTTCGGGAACGGCGGCTTTCTTT | CASSSGTAAFF
TRBJ2-5 | TRBV14 | once | - | TGTGCCAGCAGCCAACGCGGGACGGGCGAGACCCAGTACTTC | CASSQRGTGETQYF
TRBJ2-2 | TRBV20-1 | - | - | TGCAGTGCTAGACACCCGAACACCGGGGAGCTGTTTTTT | CSARHPNTGELFF
TRBJ2-4 | TRBV6-1 | few | - | TGTGCCAGCAAGATAACAGAAATCGGGAGACAAAACATTCAGTACTTC | CASKITEIGRQNIQYF
TRBJ2-3 | TRBV2 | - | TRBD2 | TGTGCCAGCAGTGAACTAGCGGACACAGATACGCAGTATTTT | CASSELADTDTQYF
TRBJ1-1 | TRBV12-3/TRBV12-4 | few | - | TGTGCCAGCAGTTTAGAGGGGCGAGGCACTGAAGCTTTCTTT | CASSLEGRGTEAFF
TRBJ1-5 | TRBV27 | - | - | TGTGCCAGCAGTTTATTGTGGCAGCCCAATCAGCCCCAGCATTTT | CASSLLWQPNQPQHF
TRBJ2-1 | TRBV7-9 | - | TRBD1 | TGTGCCAGCGTCGCGGAGGGACAGGGGCGCAATGAGCAGTTCTTC | CASVAEGQGRNEQFF
TRBJ1-2 | TRBV3-1 | - | - | TGTGCCAGCAGCGCCGGACCGAGAAACTATGGCTACACCTTC | CASSAGPRNYGYTF
TRBJ1-1 | TRBV12-3/TRBV12-4 | - | - | TGTGCCAGCAGTTTTCCCCCCGGGACAAAGGTCTCTGAAGCTTTCTTT | CASSFPPGTKVSEAFF
TRBJ2-3 | TRBV2 | - | - | TGTGCCATCCAGGGACCCCTTAGCACAGATACGCAGTATTTT | CAIQGPLSTDTQYF
TRBJ2-3 | TRBV6-4 | few | - | TGTGCCAGCAGTGAGCCCGGTGTCACAGATACGCAGTATTTT | CASSEPGVTDTQYF
TRBJ1-2 | TRBV27 | - | TRBD1 | TGTGCCAGCAGTGCGTTAGAAGGGACAGGGAGAAACTATGGCTACACCTTC | CASSALEGTGRNYGYTF
TRBJ2-1 | TRBV7-6 | - | TRBD2 | TGTGCCAGCAGCTTCGTAGCGGGAGGGCCACATGAGCAGTTCTTC | CASSFVAGGPHEQFF
TRBJ1-6 | TRBV7-9 | few | - | TGTGCCAGCACAGGGGTTAATTCACCCCTCCACTTT | CASTGVNSPLHF
TRBJ1-4 | TRBV5-1 | many | - | TGCGCCAGCAGCTTGGGAGGTAGAAATGAAAAACTGTTTTTT | CASSLGGRNEKLFF
TRBJ2-2 | TRBV2 | once | - | TGTGCCAGCTCCCGATCGGGGGAGGACACCGGGGAGCTGTTTTTT | CASSRSGEDTGELFF
TRBJ1-1 | TRBV5-5 | - | - | TGTGCCAGCAGCTTGTTAGGGGCGATGAACACTGAAGCTTTCTTT | CASSLLGAMNTEAFF
TRBJ2-3 | TRBV10-1 | - | TRBD1 | TGCGCCAGCAGTGAAACAGGGGGGCCAGATACGCAGTATTTT | CASSETGGPDTQYF
TRBJ2-1 | TRBV12-3/TRBV12-4 | - | - | TGTGCCAGCAGTTTTGGCCAGTCCTACAATGAGCAGTTCTTC | CASSFGQSYNEQFF
TRBJ1-6 | TRBV15 | many | - | TGTGCCACCAGCAGCAAACGGGAATATGCACCCCTCCACTTT | CATSSKREYAPLHF
TRBJ2-7 | TRBV7-9 | - | - | TGTGCCAGCAGCGAGTGGCGGGAGCAGTACTTC | CASSEWREQYF
TRBJ2-1 | TRBV6-5 | many | - | TGTGCCAGCAGTTACGCAGGTCCCAATGAGCAGTTCTTC | CASSYAGPNEQFF
TRBJ2-6 | TRBV4-1 | - | TRBD1 | TGCGCCAGCAGCCAAGGCCCTTACAGGGGGCGGGTTGGCTCTGGGGCCAACGTCCTGACTTTC | CASSQGPYRGRVGSGANVLTF
TRBJ2-1 | TRBV2 | few | TRBD2 | TGTGCCAGCATCCCGGGGGGGCGTGATGAGCAGTTCTTC | CASIPGGRDEQFF
TRBJ2-1 | TRBV5-6 | few | - | TGTGCCAGCAGCTTGTTGGGGTACAATGAGCAGTTCTTC | CASSLLGYNEQFF
TRBJ2-1 | TRBV29-1 | few | TRBD2 | TGCAGCGTTGAATGGGTTAAGGGAGCGGGGGGAATTTACAATGAGCAGTTCTTC | CSVEWVKGAGGIYNEQFF
TRBJ1-5 | TRBV20-1 | - | TRBD1 | TGCAGTGCGAGACAGGGGTTTCAGCCCCAGCATTTT | CSARQGFQPQHF
TRBJ1-5 | TRBV20-1 | many | - | TGCAGTGCTGGGGGAAAGGGCAATCAGCCCCAGCATTTT | CSAGGKGNQPQHF
TRBJ2-1 | TRBV7-9 | - | TRBD1 | TGTGCCAGCAGTTGGGGGACAGAGAAAAACTTCCCCCACAATGAGCAGTTCTTC | CASSWGTEKNFPHNEQFF
TRBJ2-1 | TRBV12-3/TRBV12-4 | many | TRBD2 | TGTGCCAGCACGGTATATCGCGGGGGTCCCCCAGAGCAGTTCTTC | CASTVYRGGPPEQFF
TRBJ2-3 | TRBV5-1 | - | TRBD2 | TGCGCCAGCAGCTTGGCTCGGGGGGGCCGGGCAGATACGCAGTATTTT | CASSLARGGRADTQYF
TRBJ2-3 | TRBV12-3/TRBV12-4 | many | - | TGTGCCAGCAGCCCTTTGGGTAGAGATACGCAGTATTTT | CASSPLGRDTQYF
TRBJ2-3 | TRBV9 | - | - | TGTGCCAGCAGCCCCGCGAAGCGCACTAGCACAGATACGCAGTATTTT | CASSPAKRTSTDTQYF
TRBJ2-1 | TRBV12-3/TRBV12-4 | few | TRBD2 | TGTGCCAGCAGTTTCCTAGCGGGCGGGAATGAGCAGTTCTTC | CASSFLAGGNEQFF
TRBJ2-3 | TRBV6-4 | few | - | TGTGCCAGCAGTGCCAGGCCTAGTACAGATACGCAGTATTTT | CASSARPSTDTQYF
TRBJ1-4 | TRBV20-1 | - | TRBD1 | TGCAGTGCTAGAGATCAAGGGACAGGGAGGGAAAAACTGTTTTTT | CSARDQGTGREKLFF
TRBJ2-1 | TRBV20-1 | few | TRBD1 | TGCAGTGCTGGGACAGTCCTTTCCTACAATGAGCAGTTCTTC | CSAGTVLSYNEQFF
TRBJ1-3 | TRBV7-9 | - | - | TGTGCCAGCAGCCGTGGACAGTACTCTGGAAACACCATATATTTT | CASSRGQYSGNTIYF